This passage covers 26 T cell receptor beta chains from one sample sequenced in a study of blood T cells in healthy people across ages. Alongside a J-beta primer mix, a sample-barcoded 5' primer served in a second PCR lasting roughly 6 to 11 cycles. TCRdb itself ran the 5' RACE reads through MiXCR, one entry per CDR3 protein. Here the sample spans more than 500,000 distinct CDR3 sequences, about 29% being singletons. The data also belong to a second study, concerning T cells of mothers and their children.

Sequenced sample: blood. The receptors derive from a boy younger than 10 in good health.

The chain recombines TRBV29-1 with TRBJ1-1, with D unresolved. Trimming stripped 4 bases from V and 4 bases from J, with 16 bases between. The CDR3 runs to 14 residues. From germline, CDR1 is SQVTM and CDR2 ANQGSEA. CDR3: CSVGPLSWSTEAFF. CDR3 sequence (DNA): TGCAGCGTTGGTCCCCTATCTTGGAGCACTGAAGCTTTCTTT. Supplemented by reference TRBV29-1 and TRBJ1-1, the full variable domain reads SAVISQKPSRDICQRGTSLTIQCQVDSQVTMMFWYRQQPGQSLTLIATANQGSEATYESGFVIDKFPISRPNLTFSTLTVSNMSPEDSSIYLCSVGPLSWSTEAFFGQGTRLTVV.

The genes are TRBV9 and TRBJ2-3, with no clear D. CDR3 size: 14 residues. Trimming took off 0 bases at V and 1 base at J, with 6 bases between the two ends. Germline V gives CDR1 SGDLS, CDR2 YYNGEE. In DNA, the CDR3 is TGTGCCAGCAGCGTAGACGGCCGCACAGATACGCAGTATTTT. The encoded protein is CASSVDGRTDTQYF.

This clonotype turned up a few times. This could be a read error, since a much larger clone is one nucleotide away. The chain couples TRBV4-2 to TRBJ2-1; D is ambiguous. V lost 1 base, J lost 6 bases, and 7 bases lay in between. This CDR3 region has 13 residues. Germline assignment: CDR1 LGHNA and CDR2 YNFKEQ. CDR3 sequence reads: CASSQVDANEQFF. DNA for the CDR3: TGTGCCAGCAGCCAAGTTGACGCCAATGAGCAGTTCTTC.

This rearrangement joins TRBV21-1 to TRBJ1-1; the DNA was not compared with TRBD1, the D call given in the table. TRBV21-1 is a documented pseudogene. This CDR3 has 15 residues. The CDR3 coding sequence is TGTGCCAGCAGCACCACAACAGACAGGGCCACTGAAGCTTTCTTT. Residues: CASSTTTDRATEAFF.

This clonotype was picked up a small number of times. The rearrangement links TRBV20-1 to TRBJ2-7, with 8 nucleotides matching TRBD2. Trimming took 0 bases from V and 0 from J; bases not matched to a gene: 4. Germline CDR1 reads DFQATT; CDR2 reads SNEGSKA (reference sequence). The CDR3 consists of 15 residues. The CDR3 loop reads CSARDLSGSSYEQYF. The CDR3 nucleotides read TGCAGTGCTAGAGATCTAAGCGGGAGCTCCTACGAGCAGTACTTC.

This chain joins TRBV7-9 and TRBJ1-4, with TRBD1 matching 8 bases. This CDR3 comprises 15 residues. CDR1 SEHNR and CDR2 FQNEAQ come from the germline V gene (reference sequence). V was pared by 6 bases and J by 1 base, with 4 bases of the junction left unmatched. Written as DNA, the CDR3 is TGTGCCAGCAGTTATACAGGGGGAACTAATGAAAAACTGTTTTTT. Translated: CASSYTGGTNEKLFF.

A few counts support this clonotype. The gene calls are TRBV3-1 and TRBJ1-2; 8 positions agree with TRBD1. The CDR3 runs 16 residues. Germline lookup yields CDR1 LGHDT and CDR2 YNNKEL (reference sequence). Trimming took 2 bases from V and 7 from J; bases not matched to a gene: 12. The CDR3 DNA reads as TGTGCCAGCAGCCAAAAAGCGGACAGGGCTAGGTCTGGCTACACCTTC. Its protein is CASSQKADRARSGYTF.

The chain has TRBV7-9 and TRBJ1-4, with D unresolved. Germline V gene lookup returns CDR1 SEHNR and CDR2 FQNEAQ (reference sequence). The CDR3 consists of 12 residues. The V and J ends lost 1 base and 8 bases respectively, with 5 bases between them. The CDR3 region is CASSLEREKLFF. CDR3 coding DNA: TGTGCCAGCAGCTTAGAGAGGGAAAAACTGTTTTTT.

This clonotype was picked up a small number of times. This rearrangement joins TRBV12-3 or TRBV12-4 to TRBJ2-5, with 10 bases identical to TRBD1. The DNA end favors TRBJ2-1, so the J call may be wrong. The CDR3 loop spans 18 amino acids. DNA of the CDR3: TGTGCCAGCAGTTTACTCCTTGGACAGGGGGTTCCCTACAATGAGCAGTTCTTC. As protein: CASSLLLGQGVPYNEQFF.

The chain joins TRBV19 to TRBJ2-1; 11 bases agree with TRBD2. Losses at the gene ends were 7 bases for V and 6 bases for J; bases not matched to a gene: 5. The CDR3 spans 14 residues. Germline loops: CDR1 LNHDA, CDR2 SQIVND (reference sequence). As DNA, the CDR3 is TGTGCCAGTAAAATAGCGGGAGGGCCCAATGAGCAGTTCTTC. Translation gives CASKIAGGPNEQFF.

This clonotype was detected only a few times. This rearrangement joins TRBV6-5 to TRBJ2-5, with D maybe TRBD2 (6 bases). V was trimmed by 0 bases and J by 4 bases, leaving 12 bases between them. The CDR3 contains 15 residues. The germline V gene encodes CDR1 MNHEY and CDR2 SVGAGI. The CDR3 DNA reads TGTGCCAGCAGTTACTCCCCCGGGGGAGTAGAGACCCAGTACTTC. Translating it yields CASSYSPGGVETQYF.

The chain couples TRBV20-1 to TRBJ1-5, with TRBD1 identical over 9 bases. The CDR3 length is 17 residues. After removal of 1 base from V and 5 bases from J, the junction contained 12 bases not matched to a gene. Germline values: CDR1 DFQATT, CDR2 SNEGSKA (reference sequence). The CDR3 region has the DNA TGCAGTGCTAGAGCTAACAGGGGGCGGTTTGAGGATCAGCCCCAGCATTTT. Translating gives CSARANRGRFEDQPQHF.

The chain has TRBV29-1 and TRBJ1-1, with D hard to call. The germline V gene has CDR1 SQVTM and CDR2 ANQGSEA. V lost 7 bases, J lost 6 bases, and 12 bases lay in between. CDR3 length: 11 residues. The DNA for the CDR3 is TGCAGCGGAGAGGGTGACGCTGAAGCTTTCTTT. Its translation: CSGEGDAEAFF.

The chain links TRBV20-1 to TRBJ2-2; D remains ambiguous. Trimming removed 6 bases from V and 6 bases from J, with 17 bases in between. The CDR3 has 14 residues. The germline V gene has CDR1 DFQATT and CDR2 SNEGSKA (reference sequence). The chain's CDR3 is CSAPRRDNAGELFF. Here the CDR3 DNA reads TGCAGTGCCCCGAGACGCGACAACGCCGGGGAGCTGTTTTTT.

This sequence joins TRBV20-1 and TRBJ2-4; TRBD2 matches 7 bases. The junction had 11 bases not matched to a gene; V was cut back by 0 bases and J by 0 bases. This CDR3 comprises 18 residues. The germline gives CDR1 DFQATT, CDR2 SNEGSKA (reference sequence). Written as DNA, the CDR3 is TGCAGTGCTAGAGATAAGGAGCGGGGTAGGCTAGCCAAAAACATTCAGTACTTC. Translation gives CSARDKERGRLAKNIQYF.

In DNA, the CDR3 is TGTGCCAGCAGTTTCAGGGGAATTCAGCCCCAGCATTTT. It specifies CASSFRGIQPQHF. The chain couples TRBV12-3 or TRBV12-4 to TRBJ1-5, with D perhaps matching TRBD1 (6 bases). CDR3 length equals 13 residues. V was pared by 3 bases and J by 6 bases, with 9 bases between.

This clonotype was counted only a few times. The genes are TRBV5-1 and TRBJ2-5; the match to TRBD1 covers 12 bases. The J call is in doubt because the DNA end fits TRBJ2-1 better. CDR1 and CDR2 from the germline V gene are SGHRS and YFSETQ. This CDR3 is 15 amino acids long. For the CDR3, the DNA is TGCGCCAGCAGCTTTTGGGACAGGGGGCAGCATGAGCAGTTCTTC. Its protein product is CASSFWDRGQHEQFF.

This clonotype appeared many times. V is TRBV18 and J is TRBJ2-5, with D hard to call. The J call may be in error: the DNA end matches TRBJ2-7 better. The CDR3 has 13 amino acids. Germline V gives CDR1 KGHSH, CDR2 LQKENI. The CDR3 loop reads CASSPQAYYEQYF. The CDR3 DNA sequence: TGTGCCAGCTCACCACAAGCCTACTACGAGCAGTACTTC.

With respect to this clonotype: One junction end disagrees with the germline gene, perhaps due to a read error. The J gene is TRBJ1-4, the V gene TRBV29-1, with D possibly being TRBD1 (6 bases). Germline assignment: CDR1 SQVTM and CDR2 ANQGSEA. This CDR3 is built from 15 residues. The CDR3 loop is CGVEDLGAQGEKLFF. Written as DNA, the CDR3 is TGCGGCGTTGAAGATCTGGGGGCGCAGGGAGAAAAACTGTTTTTT.

The chain combines TRBV7-9 with TRBJ2-5; a weak D match, TRBD2 (5 bases). Trimming took off 2 bases at V and 4 bases at J, with 11 bases between the two ends. CDR3 size: 14 residues. Germline CDR1 SEHNR, CDR2 FQNEAQ (reference sequence). CDR3 sequence reads: CASSLTLATETQYF. The CDR3 nucleotides are TGTGCCAGCAGCTTAACCTTAGCGACAGAGACCCAGTACTTC.

This clonotype was detected a few times. The chain joins TRBV5-1 to TRBJ2-3; TRBD2 is a possible D gene (6 bases). This CDR3 contains 18 residues. The germline V gene has CDR1 SGHRS and CDR2 YFSETQ. Trimming removed 0 bases from V and 1 base from J, with 18 bases in between. CDR3 protein: CASSLAGVDIAGTDTQYF. In DNA form, the CDR3 reads TGCGCCAGCAGCTTGGCCGGAGTTGACATAGCGGGCACAGATACGCAGTATTTT.

This rearrangement joins TRBV12-3 or TRBV12-4 to TRBJ2-3, with D possibly TRBD2 on 5 matching bases. This CDR3 has 14 residues. V was clipped by 6 bases and J by 4 bases, with 14 bases between them. CDR3 nucleotides: TGTGCCAGCAGCCCGAGAGGGCGGCCAGATACGCAGTATTTT. This gives the protein CASSPRGRPDTQYF.

The chain recombines TRBV6-2 or TRBV6-3 with TRBJ2-7, with D perhaps TRBD1 (6 bases). CDR3 length: 12 residues. The V end lost 7 bases, the J end lost 5 bases, and 12 bases lay between the germline ends. CDR1 is MNHEY, CDR2 SVGEGT, per germline. CDR3: CASTWRQDEQYF. DNA of the CDR3: TGTGCCAGCACCTGGCGACAGGACGAGCAGTACTTC.

Only a few counts were recorded for this clonotype. The chain uses TRBV18 and TRBJ1-1; a possible D gene is TRBD1 (6 bases). CDR1 is KGHSH and CDR2 is LQKENI in the germline V gene. V lost 9 bases, J lost 1 base, and 12 bases lay in between. CDR3 length equals 13 residues. The CDR3 region is CASSQDRNTEAFF. The CDR3 DNA reads TGTGCCAGTTCCCAGGACAGGAACACTGAAGCTTTCTTT.

The CDR3 nucleotides are TGTGCCAGCAGTGACAAGACAGGAATCTATGGCTACACCTTC. This sequence encodes CASSDKTGIYGYTF. The rearrangement joins TRBV2 to TRBJ1-2; a weak D match, TRBD1 (6 bases). Trimming shortened V by 3 bases and J by 4 bases, and 12 bases separated the two germline ends. The CDR3 sequence is 14 residues long. The germline V gene has CDR1 SNHLY and CDR2 FYNNEI.

The rearrangement joins TRBV29-1 to TRBJ1-1; 11 positions match TRBD1. CDR1 and CDR2 (germline): SQVTM, ANQGSEA. The CDR3 extends over 14 amino acids. The V segment lost 4 bases and the J segment 1 base; nucleotides outside the gene matches: 2. DNA of the CDR3: TGCAGCGTTGGCGGGACAGGGGGGAACACTGAAGCTTTCTTT. Its translation: CSVGGTGGNTEAFF.